This TCR beta chain stems from a study of T cell responses to AZD1222 COVID-19 vaccine. Study conclusions and caveats: Just a handful of people given AZD1222 tested seropositive at baseline. Only after the peak T cell response were repertoires sampled.

V was cut by 5 bases and J by 0 bases, with 23 bases left in between. Germline V gene data show CDR1 as MNHEY and CDR2 as SMNVEV (reference sequence). This CDR3 is built from 19 residues. TCRdb's table, derived via immunoSEQ multiplex PCR, lists solely in-frame clones and lacks some. The repertoire holds approximately 130,000 clones, with 75% to 90% as singletons. With regard to this clone: Its target is unknown.

Sequenced here: peripheral blood, sampled on day 0 of MenACWY control vaccination. This sequence was found in an adult in good health. The chain uses TRBV27 and TRBJ1-5, with D tentatively TRBD1 (5 bases). The chain's CDR3 is CASSLTPGLGLYSNQPQHF. In DNA form, the CDR3 reads TGTGCCAGCAGTCTTACCCCGGGACTCGGGTTATATAGCAATCAGCCCCAGCATTTT.